Each of the 16 T cell receptor beta chains below was sequenced from the same sample in a study of response to subunit inactivated influenza vaccine. TCRdb processed the RT-PCR reads anew with MiXCR; each CDR3 protein has one entry. The sample contains just under 550,000 distinct CDR3 sequences, approximately 20% of which appear only once. The same data also went into a second study, on T cells expressing NK-cell markers. That work states: 5'RACE template switching with UMIs generated TCR beta cDNA.

Sequenced here: CD4+ T cells sorted from PBMCs, sampled less than 13 days after vaccination. These receptors all stem from a man aged 50 or older who received an inactivated influenza vaccine.

This clonotype was observed a handful of times. V is TRBV7-9 and J is TRBJ2-7; 11 nucleotides match TRBD1. Germline V CDR1 and CDR2: SEHNR, FQNEAQ (reference sequence). V was clipped by 5 bases and J by 0 bases; unmatched bases: 3. This CDR3 region has 15 residues. DNA for the CDR3: TGTGCCAGCAGCGACGGGACAGGGGGCTCCTACGAGCAGTACTTC. This gives the protein CASSDGTGGSYEQYF.

With regard to this clonotype: At one end, the junction sequence differs from germline, possibly due to a read error. V gene TRBV3-1 combines with J gene TRBJ2-5; tentative D call: TRBD1 (5 bases). This CDR3 has 15 residues. Germline CDR1 reads LGHDT; CDR2 reads YNNKEL (reference sequence). The CDR3: CACSQDGAVRETQYF. As DNA, the CDR3 is TGTGCCTGCAGCCAAGATGGGGCGGTTAGGGAGACCCAGTACTTC.

This chain links TRBV6-1 with TRBJ2-7, with no clear D. The CDR3 runs 14 residues. Trimming pared 6 bases from V and 5 bases from J, leaving 17 bases between. Germline CDR1 is MNHNS and CDR2 is SASEGT. The CDR3: CASRKRTARNEQYF. The CDR3 nucleotides read TGTGCCAGCAGAAAGCGTACCGCGCGCAACGAGCAGTACTTC.

The chain uses TRBV20-1 and TRBJ2-7; 10 positions match TRBD2. The CDR3 loop spans 15 amino acids. V gave up 0 bases and J gave up 4 bases; unmatched junction bases: 6. CDR1 and CDR2 (germline): DFQATT, SNEGSKA (reference sequence). CDR3 nucleotide sequence: TGCAGTGCTAGAGATCCTAGCGGGAGAGGGTACGAGCAGTACTTC. Translation gives CSARDPSGRGYEQYF.

CDR3 DNA: TGTGCCAGCAGCTCACTGGGGGAGCCGGGGAGTTGGGTAGAGACCCAGTACTTC. Translating it yields CASSSLGEPGSWVETQYF. The chain couples TRBV11-2 to TRBJ2-5, with D perhaps being TRBD1 or TRBD2 (5 bases each). The germline V and J ends were trimmed by 4 bases and 4 bases, with 25 bases remaining between them. The CDR3 has 18 amino acids. The germline V gene has CDR1 SGHAT and CDR2 FQNNGV.

This clonotype was seen just once. The V and J genes are TRBV2 and TRBJ2-2, with 8 positions matching TRBD2. Germline V lookup: CDR1 SNHLY, CDR2 FYNNEI. The CDR3 loop spans 14 amino acids. V shed 6 bases, J shed 4 bases, and the junction held 4 bases outside the gene matches. The CDR3 region is CASRSGTSTGELFF. CDR3 coding DNA: TGTGCCAGCAGATCAGGGACTAGCACCGGGGAGCTGTTTTTT. Supplemented by reference TRBV2 and TRBJ2-2, the full variable domain reads EPEVTQTPSHQVTQMGQEVILRCVPISNHLYFYWYRQILGQKVEFLVSFYNNEISEKSEIFDDQFSVERPDGSNFTLKIRSTKLEDSAMYFCASRSGTSTGELFFGEGSRLTVL.

The V gene is TRBV9, the J gene TRBJ2-7; 9 nucleotides match TRBD1. In germline, CDR1 is SGDLS, CDR2 YYNGEE. V lost 0 bases and J lost 4; bases outside the gene matches: 5. The CDR3 loop spans 15 amino acids. As DNA, the CDR3 is TGTGCCAGCAGCGTAGAAGGGACAGGGTTTTACGAGCAGTACTTC. The encoded protein is CASSVEGTGFYEQYF.

This clonotype came up a few times. The chain employs TRBV24-1 and TRBJ2-7, with a possible D match to TRBD2 (5 bases). CDR1 and CDR2 (germline): KGHDR, SFDVKD. The CDR3 has 13 residues. The V and J ends lost 4 bases and 3 bases respectively, with 9 bases between them. The CDR3, as DNA: TGTGCCACCAGTGACCGCCGGGGCTACGAGCAGTACTTC. This codes for CATSDRRGYEQYF.

The gene calls are TRBV19 and TRBJ2-2, with D maybe TRBD2 (5 bases). This CDR3 has 14 residues. Germline V lookup: CDR1 LNHDA, CDR2 SQIVND (reference sequence). V was cut by 3 bases and J by 5 bases, with 10 bases left in between. The CDR3 DNA is TGTGCCAGTAGTATTGAGGCGGGTACCGGGGAGCTGTTTTTT. Its protein is CASSIEAGTGELFF.

The gene calls are TRBV20-1 and TRBJ1-5; TRBD1 agrees at 12 bases. Germline V gene data show CDR1 as DFQATT and CDR2 as SNEGSKA (reference sequence). Losses at the gene ends were 6 bases for V and 8 bases for J; bases not matched to a gene: 5. The CDR3 is made up of 13 amino acids. The CDR3 here is CSASGTGGEPQHF. CDR3 nucleotide sequence: TGCAGTGCATCCGGGACAGGGGGCGAGCCCCAGCATTTT.

The chain joins TRBV28 to TRBJ2-2; maybe TRBD1 (6 bases). The germline V gene encodes CDR1 MDHEN and CDR2 SYDVKM. V was trimmed by 6 bases and J by 2 bases, leaving 16 bases between them. The CDR3 contains 16 residues. CDR3 sequence (DNA): TGTGCCAGCAGACCCCCCGAGACAGGCAACACCGGGGAGCTGTTTTTT. Residues: CASRPPETGNTGELFF. The whole variable domain, filled in from reference TRBV28 and TRBJ2-2, reads DVKVTQSSRYLVKRTGEKVFLECVQDMDHENMFWYRQDPGLGLRLIYFSYDVKMKEKGDIPEGYSVSREKKERFSLILESASTNQTSMYLCASRPPETGNTGELFFGEGSRLTVL.

V is TRBV12-3 or TRBV12-4 and J is TRBJ2-1; 9 bases are shared with TRBD2. The CDR3 covers 17 residues. J gave up 9 bases and V 0 bases, and 12 bases lay outside the gene matches. The CDR3 reads CASSLASQRGVQGEQFF. The CDR3 DNA sequence: TGTGCCAGCAGTTTAGCGTCCCAGCGGGGGGTTCAGGGTGAGCAGTTCTTC.

This clonotype has a count of ten or more. The V and J genes are TRBV29-1 and TRBJ2-1; 7 bases are a match to TRBD2. Trimming cost V 3 bases and J 9 bases; bases outside gene matches: 11. The CDR3 totals 14 residues. CDR1 is SQVTM, CDR2 ANQGSEA, per germline. The CDR3, as DNA: TGCAGCGTTGACGAGTCGGGAGTAGCGGGTGAGCAGTTCTTC. As protein: CSVDESGVAGEQFF.

The chain couples TRBV27 to TRBJ1-5; D may be TRBD1 (5 bases). The germline V gene encodes CDR1 MNHEY and CDR2 SMNVEV (reference sequence). The V end lost 2 bases, the J end lost 0 bases, and 8 bases lay between the germline ends. This CDR3 is built from 15 residues. CDR3 DNA: TGTGCCAGCAGTTTACAGGGCTATAGCAATCAGCCCCAGCATTTT. Amino acids: CASSLQGYSNQPQHF.

The rearrangement joins TRBV20-1 to TRBJ2-7, with 7 bases lining up with TRBD2. The CDR3 has 14 residues. Germline V gives CDR1 DFQATT, CDR2 SNEGSKA (reference sequence). With V trimmed by 4 bases and J by 1 base, 7 bases remained unmatched. In DNA form, the CDR3 reads TGCAGTGCTAAAGGACTAGGGCCGTCCTACGAGCAGTACTTC. It translates to CSAKGLGPSYEQYF.

The chain is built from TRBV20-1 and TRBJ2-1; 8 nucleotides line up with TRBD2. V lost 6 bases and J lost 4; bases outside the gene matches: 8. Germline-derived CDR1 and CDR2 are DFQATT and SNEGSKA (reference sequence). This CDR3 spans 14 amino acids. CDR3 DNA sequence: TGCAGTGCCCTTGGGGCGGGAGGTTACAATGAGCAGTTCTTC. Its translation: CSALGAGGYNEQFF.